This TCR beta chain was sequenced for a study of T cell responses to AZD1222 COVID-19 vaccine listed by TCRdb under 2021. Broadly, across the study: TCR sequencing covered roughly 230 trial participants: 207 given two doses of AZD1222 and approximately 26 given two doses of MenACWY control vaccine. Trial participants were enrolled by age into subgroups of 18-55, 56-69 and 70-plus years, and around 150, 28 and 57 TCR-sequenced participants, respectively, were included in these subgroups. Here is what the overall study found, with its caveats: Most participants were white British and females outnumbered males, and the authors suggested that clonal diversity may have been underestimated. Conclusions about previously exposed vaccinees were limited because only six AZD1222 recipients were SARS-CoV-2 seropositive at baseline. In the small 56-69-year group, the increase in depth fell short of significance, most likely because of low power. Vaccine-associated CD4 TCRs spanned the whole spike protein, with dominant responses in regions 160-218 and 743-854. Reportedly, close to half of the unique spike-specific TCRs recognized epitopes lying outside the regions that are mutated in the B.1.351 and B.1.1.7 variants. Because no day 14 peak-response samples were available, repertoires were characterized only after the peak T cell response. After two AZD1222 doses, both the breadth and the depth of spike-specific TCRs were significantly higher than at day 0 and than in MenACWY recipients.

Comment on this clone: Its antigen has not been determined. Per-base quality was not reported, and no clone a single base away is much larger than it.

In light of the paper, this sample's time point label describes: about 28 days (+/-7) after the second vaccine dose. AZD1222 recipients with second doses at about 4 weeks or about 12 weeks were pooled, because spike-specific TCR depth and breadth did not differ between schedules. Vaccinee samples were obtained from the UK trials COV001 and COV002, which included a single-blind randomized controlled phase 2/3 trial of AZD1222 (ChAdOx1 nCoV-19) in healthy adults. For TCRbeta chain sequencing, PBMC samples from trial participants were taken at day 0 and at day 28 after the second dose. The CDR3 measures 16 amino acids from cysteine to phenylalanine. Kept here is only the CDR3 DNA, which spans 48 bases and is read in frame from base 1. V drops 4 bases and J drops 8 bases, leaving 21 bases in between. From the germline V gene (reference sequence), CDR1 is LNHDA and CDR2 is SQIVND. The CDR3 regions of human TCRbeta chains were subjected to immunosequencing. The published analysis was carried out like this. Repertoire TCRs were checked for matches against a reference library of SARS-CoV-2-specific TCRs that had been generated using the MIRA antigen-specificity platform. Breadth was defined as the fraction of unique TCRs that were SARS-CoV-2-associated. Depth was defined as the fraction of total T cells that were SARS-CoV-2-associated. Using the MIRA data, every spike-specific TCR was mapped to the spike region that the TCR reacted to and assigned to either a CD4 or a CD8 class. Log10-transformed breadth and depth values were compared by one-way ANOVA with Sidak's multiple comparisons tests. The immuneACCESS repertoire file appears here via TCRdb, limited to in-frame rearrangements. These files lack a portion of the clones; in checked studies, under half of the deficit traces to unresolved V genes, and the cause of the others is not known. V and J calls and clone size are given by that table; D and trimming were obtained from the DNA. This sample holds about 99,000 clones; 80% to 95% were observed only once. 8% to 8.5% of the sample rests with the top ten.

The sequencing used peripheral blood, collected 28 days after the second AZD1222 dose. The sequence was collected from an adult who received the AZD1222 COVID-19 vaccine. The rearranged chain carries TRBV19 and TRBJ2-1; the D gene may be TRBD1 or TRBD2, since each aligns over 5 bases. The CDR3 here reads CASSKTGKGAVYEQFF. The nucleotide sequence is TGTGCCAGTAGTAAAACAGGAAAAGGAGCGGTTTATGAGCAGTTCTTC.